The 25 T cell receptor beta chains presented below share a single source sample, sequenced in a study of monozygotic twins with inflammatory bowel disease. Reprocessing the 5' RACE reads, TCRdb reports a single entry for every CDR3 protein and omits DNA. The table for this sample gives 400,000 to 500,000 distinct CDR3 sequences. The sample consisted of blood. The origin of the receptors is a human donor with ulcerative colitis or Crohn's disease, or a healthy co-twin of an affected twin (not recorded which).

The rearrangement uses TRBV6-2 or TRBV6-3 and TRBJ2-7. CDR1 is MNHEY, CDR2 SVGEGT, per germline. This CDR3 contains 13 residues. The CDR3 region is CASSYSKGLEQYF.

The CDR3 loop reads CASSTTGLADEQFF. The chain links TRBV19 to TRBJ2-1; TCRdb picks TRBD2, but there is no DNA to check that call. Per the germline V gene, CDR1 is LNHDA and CDR2 is SQIVND (reference sequence). This CDR3 has 14 amino acids.

V and J are TRBV7-2 and TRBJ1-1. This CDR3 region has 15 residues. The germline gives CDR1 SGHTA, CDR2 FQGNSA. CDR3 amino acids: CASSLADVAGTEAFF.

The V and J genes are TRBV5-5 and TRBJ2-7; TCRdb reports TRBD1, a call that lacks DNA to check it against. Germline values: CDR1 SGHKS, CDR2 YYEKEE (reference sequence). CDR3 length: 15 residues. CDR3 residues: CASSLGGDRAYEQYF.

The chain carries TRBV5-5 and TRBJ2-3; the D call from TCRdb, TRBD2, cannot be confirmed without DNA. The germline gives CDR1 SGHKS, CDR2 YYEKEE (reference sequence). The CDR3 runs 15 residues. The CDR3 region is CASSEGLAGPDTQYF.

V and J are TRBV12-3 or TRBV12-4 and TRBJ1-1. The CDR3 length is 13 residues. CDR3 in amino acids: CASSTHSATEAFF.

The V gene is TRBV5-1, the J gene TRBJ2-1; no DNA is available, so the TRBD1 call from TCRdb remains unchecked. This CDR3 contains 17 residues. The V gene's germline CDR1 is SGHRS and CDR2 YFSETQ. CDR3 protein: CASSHTGGQSSYNEQFF.

The chain employs TRBV6-5 and TRBJ2-1; TCRdb's D call of TRBD1 is untestable without DNA. The germline gives CDR1 MNHEY, CDR2 SVGAGI. The CDR3 length is 18 residues. The CDR3: CASSYGGTEPSLYNEQFF.

This chain connects TRBV3-1 to TRBJ1-1. Germline CDR1 is LGHDT and CDR2 is YNNKEL (reference sequence). The CDR3 contains 15 residues. The chain's CDR3 is CASSQAQSRNTEAFF.

This chain uses TRBV29-1 with TRBJ1-1; TCRdb proposes TRBD1, but this gene call is untestable without DNA. Germline V lookup: CDR1 SQVTM, CDR2 ANQGSEA. CDR3 length: 14 residues. Here the CDR3 reads CSVSGGQGHTEAFF.

The rearrangement uses TRBV7-2 and TRBJ1-1. Germline V lookup: CDR1 SGHTA, CDR2 FQGNSA. CDR3 length equals 16 residues. The CDR3 protein is CASSLGVRVGNTEAFF.

The V gene is TRBV6-4, the J gene TRBJ1-1; without DNA, the TCRdb call of TRBD1 cannot be checked. Germline CDR1 MRHNA, CDR2 SNTAGT. The CDR3 has 14 amino acids. CDR3 region: CASRRGERSTEAFF.

The chain links TRBV6-5 to TRBJ1-3; TCRdb names TRBD1, which stays unverified in the absence of DNA. Germline values: CDR1 MNHEY, CDR2 SVGAGI. The CDR3 contains 15 residues. CDR3: CASSYTGSSGNTIYF.

V usage is TRBV4-1 and J usage is TRBJ1-2. The CDR3 sequence is 13 residues long. In germline, CDR1 is MGHRA, CDR2 YSYEKL. This CDR3 is CASSKRPVDGYTF.

This sequence joins TRBV12-3 or TRBV12-4 and TRBJ2-3; the TRBD2 assignment by TCRdb is unverifiable without DNA. This CDR3 comprises 14 residues. CDR3 region: CASSWQRGTDTQYF.

The chain recombines TRBV5-1 with TRBJ1-4. CDR3 length equals 15 residues. Germline V CDR1 and CDR2: SGHRS, YFSETQ. The CDR3 here is CASSEGGRGDEKLFF.

The rearrangement links TRBV3-1 to TRBJ2-7. This CDR3 spans 14 amino acids. The V gene's germline CDR1 is LGHDT and CDR2 YNNKEL (reference sequence). The chain's CDR3 is CASSPGRGLYEQYF.

The chain employs TRBV27 and TRBJ2-7; TCRdb's D call, TRBD1, is unchecked because there is no DNA. CDR3 length: 13 residues. In germline, CDR1 is MNHEY, CDR2 SMNVEV (reference sequence). CDR3 sequence: CASRGGKGYEQYF.

The rearrangement uses TRBV15 and TRBJ1-2; no DNA is available, so the TRBD1 call from TCRdb remains unchecked. CDR3 length: 13 residues. Germline V gene lookup returns CDR1 LNHNV and CDR2 YYDKDF (reference sequence). CDR3 in amino acids: CAFSQGAGYGYTF.

J is TRBJ1-1 and V is TRBV27; checking the TCRdb D call of TRBD1 is not possible without DNA. This CDR3 spans 14 amino acids. CDR1 MNHEY and CDR2 SMNVEV come from the germline V gene (reference sequence). Here the CDR3 reads CASTLVQGGTEAFF.

The chain is built from TRBV3-1 and TRBJ1-6; TCRdb lists TRBD1, though no DNA is available to test this call. The CDR3 extends over 14 amino acids. The germline V gene encodes CDR1 LGHDT and CDR2 YNNKEL (reference sequence). The CDR3 reads CASSGIRENSPLHF.

The V gene is TRBV12-3 or TRBV12-4, the J gene TRBJ1-3; checking the TCRdb D call of TRBD1 is not possible without DNA. This CDR3 is 14 amino acids long. The CDR3 protein is CASRWGRSGNTIYF.

The chain recombines TRBV27 with TRBJ2-2; TCRdb's D call, TRBD1, is unchecked because there is no DNA. This CDR3 is 14 amino acids long. Germline CDR1 is MNHEY and CDR2 is SMNVEV (reference sequence). The CDR3 sequence: CASSSGPNTGELFF.

The J gene is TRBJ1-6, the V gene TRBV12-3 or TRBV12-4. This CDR3 contains 14 residues. CDR3 loop: CASSLGTRASPLHF.

This rearrangement joins TRBV7-2 to TRBJ2-6. CDR3 length: 13 amino acids. Per the germline V gene, CDR1 is SGHTA and CDR2 is FQGNSA. The CDR3 is CASTLLLANVLTF.